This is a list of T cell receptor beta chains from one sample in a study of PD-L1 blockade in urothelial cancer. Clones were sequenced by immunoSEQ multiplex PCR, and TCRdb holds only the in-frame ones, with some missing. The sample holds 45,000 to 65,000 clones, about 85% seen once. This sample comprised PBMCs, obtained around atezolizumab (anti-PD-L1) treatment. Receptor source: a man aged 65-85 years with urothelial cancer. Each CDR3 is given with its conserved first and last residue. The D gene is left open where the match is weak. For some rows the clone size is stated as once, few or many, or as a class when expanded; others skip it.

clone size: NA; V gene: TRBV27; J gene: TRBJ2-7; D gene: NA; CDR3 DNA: TGTGCCAGCAGTGAAGCGGGTTCGCCCGTCGAGTACTTC; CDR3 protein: CASSEAGSPVEYF
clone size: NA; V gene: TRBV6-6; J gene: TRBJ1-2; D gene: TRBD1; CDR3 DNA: TGTGCCAGCAGTACCGACAGGGTCCGCGGCTACACCTTC; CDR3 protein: CASSTDRVRGYTF
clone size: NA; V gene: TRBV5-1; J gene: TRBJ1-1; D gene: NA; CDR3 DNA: TGCGCCAGCATGTACGGTCTGAACACTGAAGCTTTCTTT; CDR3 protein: CASMYGLNTEAFF
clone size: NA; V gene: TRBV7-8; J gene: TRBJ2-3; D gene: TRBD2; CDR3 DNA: TGTGCCAGCAGCTTAGGAGGTAGCGGGAACACAGATACGCAGTATTTT; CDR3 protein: CASSLGGSGNTDTQYF
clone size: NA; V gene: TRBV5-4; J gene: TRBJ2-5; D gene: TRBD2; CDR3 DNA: TGTGCCAGCAGCGGGACTAGCGGGAGGCAAGAGACCCAGTACTTC; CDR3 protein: CASSGTSGRQETQYF
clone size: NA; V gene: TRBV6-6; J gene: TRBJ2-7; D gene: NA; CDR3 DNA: TGTGCCAGCAGTCCACCAAGGAGCGTGTCCTACGAGCAGTACTTC; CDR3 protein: CASSPPRSVSYEQYF
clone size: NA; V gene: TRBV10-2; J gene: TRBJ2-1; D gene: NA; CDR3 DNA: TGCGCCACCAAAACGGCGGGATCTGGGGTTAATGAGCAGTTCTTC; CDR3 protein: CATKTAGSGVNEQFF
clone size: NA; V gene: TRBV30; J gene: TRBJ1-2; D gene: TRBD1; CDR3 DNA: TGTGCCTGGAGTAGACAGGGGGATTATGGCTACACCTTC; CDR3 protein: CAWSRQGDYGYTF
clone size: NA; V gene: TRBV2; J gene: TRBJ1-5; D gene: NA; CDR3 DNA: TGTGCCAGCACCCCTTGGGGCAGGGGATTAGGCAATCAGCCCCAGCATTTT; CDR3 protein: CASTPWGRGLGNQPQHF
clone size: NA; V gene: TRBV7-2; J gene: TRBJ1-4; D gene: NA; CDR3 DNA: TGTGCCAGCAGCTTAGTAAATAAATGGCCCCTCGTAAATGAAAAACTGTTTTTT; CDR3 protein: CASSLVNKWPLVNEKLFF
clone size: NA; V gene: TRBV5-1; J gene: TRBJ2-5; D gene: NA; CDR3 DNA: TGCGCCAGCAGCTTGACCCCAGGGGAAGGGGAGACCCAGTACTTC; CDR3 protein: CASSLTPGEGETQYF
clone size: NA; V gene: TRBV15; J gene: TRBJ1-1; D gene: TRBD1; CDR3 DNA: TGTGCCACCAGCAGACAGGGGGGGAACACTGAAGCTTTCTTT; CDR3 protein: CATSRQGGNTEAFF
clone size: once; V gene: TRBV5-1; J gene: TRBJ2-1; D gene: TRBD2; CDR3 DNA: TGCGCCAGCAGCGCGGGACTAGCGGGAGTAAATGAGCAGTTCTTC; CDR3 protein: CASSAGLAGVNEQFF